This TCR beta chain comes out of a study of shared clonotypes between healthy human individuals. This CDR3 spans 13 amino acids. V was cut by 0 bases and J by 16 bases, with 17 bases left in between. CDR1 is SGHTS, CDR2 YDEGEE, per germline. Assay used: immunoSEQ multiplex PCR; TCRdb lists only in-frame clones, some missing. Of approximately 330,000 clones detected, more than 60% appear once; the ten largest clones hold 8.5% to 12%. Only Caucasian adults living in Nashville, Tennessee made up the donor group. Study-level findings and limits: As a rule, naive subsets had a larger estimated richness than memory subsets. Genetic and exposure-history diversity was limited by the small donor number.

About this clone: Its matching antigen is unknown.

The genes are TRBV5-8 and TRBJ2-1; D unclear. Source material: memory CD4+ T cells sorted from blood. Subset in this sample: CD45RA-negative fraction. This clonotype originated in a man aged 25 to 40 in good health. As DNA, the CDR3 is TGTGCCAGCAGCTTGGGCCCCTATGCCCGTCTTTTCTTC. This encodes CASSLGPYARLFF.